Listed below are T cell receptor beta chains from one sample, sequenced in a study of control samples from healthy donors and cancer patients. The method was immunoSEQ multiplex PCR; TCRdb's version includes in-frame clones alone and lacks a portion of them. The sample carries about 120,000 clones, roughly 91% recorded once. Sequencing used blood. These receptors all stem from a woman aged 70-85 years in good health. The CDR3 runs from the conserved cysteine through the conserved F or W. Fields, in order: D gene, J gene, clone size, V gene, CDR3 DNA, CDR3 protein. A D gene is named only where the DNA matches it firmly. Not every row has a clone size; where given, it reads once, few, many or a size class.

-	TRBJ1-6	-	TRBV9	TGTGCCAGCAGCCGATTCACAGGGTCTAATTCACCCCTCCACTTT	CASSRFTGSNSPLHF
-	TRBJ1-2	-	TRBV9	TGTGCCAGCAGCGTAGGTCAGCAGGGGTACTATGGCTACACCTTC	CASSVGQQGYYGYTF
-	TRBJ1-5	-	TRBV4-2	TGTGCCAGCAGCAAAGGGATAAGGCAGGGAGGCAATCAGCCCCAGCATTTT	CASSKGIRQGGNQPQHF
TRBD2	TRBJ2-7	-	TRBV6-2/TRBV6-3	TGTGCCAGCAGCCGGCGGGGGACTGAGCAGTACTTC	CASSRRGTEQYF
-	TRBJ1-4	few	TRBV11-2	TGTGCCAGCAGGTGGGGGAGGGGACTGTTGAGTGAAAAACTGTTTTTT	CASRWGRGLLSEKLFF
-	TRBJ1-3	-	TRBV7-2	TGTGCCAGCAGCCCTTCCCTCACAGAGGGAAGAAACACCATATATTTT	CASSPSLTEGRNTIYF
TRBD1	TRBJ1-6	few	TRBV2	TGTGCCAGCAGGACAGGGGATCAGGGTAATTCACCCCTCCACTTT	CASRTGDQGNSPLHF
TRBD1	TRBJ1-1	-	TRBV29-1	TGCAGCGTGCAGGGGGCGAGGGGCACTGAAGCTTTCTTT	CSVQGARGTEAFF
-	TRBJ1-2	-	TRBV4-2	TGTGCCAGCAGTCAGCGGCAGACAGGCGGATTTGGCTACACCTTC	CASSQRQTGGFGYTF
-	TRBJ2-2	-	TRBV11-2	TGTGCCAGCAGCATACCGCAAAACACCGGGGAGCTGTTTTTT	CASSIPQNTGELFF
TRBD1	TRBJ2-1	-	TRBV5-1	TGCGCCAGCAGCGCGAGACAGGGGAGCTCCTACAATGAGCAGTTCTTC	CASSARQGSSYNEQFF